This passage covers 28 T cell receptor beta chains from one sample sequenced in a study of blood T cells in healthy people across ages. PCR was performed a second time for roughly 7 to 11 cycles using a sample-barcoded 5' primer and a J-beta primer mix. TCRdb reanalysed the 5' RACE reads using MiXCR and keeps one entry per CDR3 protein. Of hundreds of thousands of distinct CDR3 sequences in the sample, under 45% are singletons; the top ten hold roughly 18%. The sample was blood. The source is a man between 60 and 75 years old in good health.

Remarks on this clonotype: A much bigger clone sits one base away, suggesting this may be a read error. The CDR3 here is CAGTSRAGTDTQYF. The CDR3 DNA follows: TGTGCCGGCACCTCTCGGGCGGGCACAGATACGCAGTATTTT. V gene TRBV12-3 or TRBV12-4 combines with J gene TRBJ2-3; no clear D. The length of the CDR3 is 14 residues. V dropped 11 bases and J dropped 1 base, with 16 bases sitting between them.

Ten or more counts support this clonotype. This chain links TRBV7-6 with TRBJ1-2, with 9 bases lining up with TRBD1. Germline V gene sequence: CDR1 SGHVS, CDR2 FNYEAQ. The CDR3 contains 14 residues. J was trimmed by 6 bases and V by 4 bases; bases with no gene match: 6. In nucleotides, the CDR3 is TGTGCCAGCAGCTCTAACAGGGGGCTTGATGGCTACACCTTC. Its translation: CASSSNRGLDGYTF. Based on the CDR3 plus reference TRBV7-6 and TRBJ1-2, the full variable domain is GAGVSQSPRYKVTKRGQDVALRCDPISGHVSLYWYRQALGQGPEFLTYFNYEAQQDKSGLPNDRFSAERPEGSISTLTIQRTEQRDSAMYRCASSSNRGLDGYTFGSGTRLTVV.

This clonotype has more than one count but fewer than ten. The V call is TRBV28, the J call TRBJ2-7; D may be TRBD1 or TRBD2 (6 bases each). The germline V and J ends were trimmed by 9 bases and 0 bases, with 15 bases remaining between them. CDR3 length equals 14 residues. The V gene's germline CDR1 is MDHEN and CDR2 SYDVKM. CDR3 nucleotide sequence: TGTGCCAGTACCAGAGGGGGGAGCTCCTACGAGCAGTACTTC. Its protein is CASTRGGSSYEQYF.

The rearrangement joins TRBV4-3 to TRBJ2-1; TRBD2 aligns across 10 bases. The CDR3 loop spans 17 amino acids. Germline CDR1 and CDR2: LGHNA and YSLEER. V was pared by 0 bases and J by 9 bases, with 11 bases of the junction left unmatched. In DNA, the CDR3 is TGCGCCAGCAGCCAAGATCTAGCGGGGGCAACGGGGAGTGAGCAGTTCTTC. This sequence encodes CASSQDLAGATGSEQFF.

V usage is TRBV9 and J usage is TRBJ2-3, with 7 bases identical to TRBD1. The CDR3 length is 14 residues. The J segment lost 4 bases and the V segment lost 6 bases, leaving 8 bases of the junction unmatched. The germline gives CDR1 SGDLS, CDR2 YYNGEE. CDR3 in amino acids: CASNPDRVADTQYF. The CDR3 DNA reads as TGTGCCAGCAACCCCGACAGGGTTGCAGATACGCAGTATTTT.

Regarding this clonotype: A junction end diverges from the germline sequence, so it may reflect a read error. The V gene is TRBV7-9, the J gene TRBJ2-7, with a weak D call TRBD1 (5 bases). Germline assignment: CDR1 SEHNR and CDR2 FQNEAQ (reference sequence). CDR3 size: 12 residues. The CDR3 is CASGLAGYEQYF. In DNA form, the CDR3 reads TGTGCCAGCGGCTTAGCAGGGTACGAGCAGTACTTC.

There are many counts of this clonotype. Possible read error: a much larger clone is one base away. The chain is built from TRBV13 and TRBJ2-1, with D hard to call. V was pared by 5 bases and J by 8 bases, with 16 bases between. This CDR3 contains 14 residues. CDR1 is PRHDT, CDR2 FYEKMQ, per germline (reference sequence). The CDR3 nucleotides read TGTGCCAGCAGCGTAGTTCAGCGTGCGGATGAGCAGTTCTTC. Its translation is CASSVVQRADEQFF.

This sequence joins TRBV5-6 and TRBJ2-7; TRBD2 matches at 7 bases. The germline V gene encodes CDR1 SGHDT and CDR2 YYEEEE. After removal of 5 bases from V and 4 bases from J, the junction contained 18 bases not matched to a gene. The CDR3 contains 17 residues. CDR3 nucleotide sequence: TGTGCCAGCAGTTCCGCCGGGGGGATAGCGAGGACTTACGAGCAGTACTTC. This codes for CASSSAGGIARTYEQYF.

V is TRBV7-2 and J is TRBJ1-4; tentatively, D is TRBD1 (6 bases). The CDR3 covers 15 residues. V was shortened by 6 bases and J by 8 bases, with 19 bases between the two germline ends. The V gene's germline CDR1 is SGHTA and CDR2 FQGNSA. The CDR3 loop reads CASSSQRGAKEKLFF. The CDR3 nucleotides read TGTGCCAGCAGTTCCCAGCGGGGGGCAAAGGAAAAACTGTTTTTT.

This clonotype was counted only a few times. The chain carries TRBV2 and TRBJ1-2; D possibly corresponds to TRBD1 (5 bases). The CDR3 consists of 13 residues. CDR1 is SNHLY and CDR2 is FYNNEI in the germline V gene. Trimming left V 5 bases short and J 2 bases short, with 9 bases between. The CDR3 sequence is CASSKDKNYGYTF. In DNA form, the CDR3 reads TGTGCCAGCAGTAAGGACAAGAACTATGGCTACACCTTC.

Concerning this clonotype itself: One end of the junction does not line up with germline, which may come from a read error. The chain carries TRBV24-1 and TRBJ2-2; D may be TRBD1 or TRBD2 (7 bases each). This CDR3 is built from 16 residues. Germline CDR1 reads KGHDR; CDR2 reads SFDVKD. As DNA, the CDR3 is TGTGCCACCAGTCGCAGGGGGGGCAAGAACACCGGGGGGCTGTTTTTT. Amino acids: CATSRRGGKNTGGLFF.

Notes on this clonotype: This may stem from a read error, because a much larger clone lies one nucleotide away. The DNA for the CDR3 is TGCGCCGGCAGCTTACAGGGCCGTGAGGAGACCCAGTACTTC. Translated, it gives CAGSLQGREETQYF. The V gene is TRBV5-1, the J gene TRBJ2-5, with D tentatively TRBD1 (6 bases). Per germline, CDR1 SGHRS and CDR2 YFSETQ. This CDR3 region has 14 residues.

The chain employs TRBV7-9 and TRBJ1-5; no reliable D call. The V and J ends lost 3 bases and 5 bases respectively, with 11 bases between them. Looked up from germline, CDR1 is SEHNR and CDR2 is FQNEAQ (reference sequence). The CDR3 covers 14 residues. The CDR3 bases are TGTGCCAGCAGCTTCCCCGGCCCTCATCAGCCCCAGCATTTT. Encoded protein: CASSFPGPHQPQHF.

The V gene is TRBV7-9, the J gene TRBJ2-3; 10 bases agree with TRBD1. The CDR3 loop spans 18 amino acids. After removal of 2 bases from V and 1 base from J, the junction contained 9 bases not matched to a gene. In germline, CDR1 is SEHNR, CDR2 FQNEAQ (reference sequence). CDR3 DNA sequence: TGTGCCAGCAGCTTATTGAGGAGTGGGACAGGGGGCACAGATACGCAGTATTTT. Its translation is CASSLLRSGTGGTDTQYF.

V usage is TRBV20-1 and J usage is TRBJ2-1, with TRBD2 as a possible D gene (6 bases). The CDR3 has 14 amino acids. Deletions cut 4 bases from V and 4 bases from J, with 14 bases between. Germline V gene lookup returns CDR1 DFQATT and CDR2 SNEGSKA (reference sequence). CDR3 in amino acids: CSATEGLAYNEQFF. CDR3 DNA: TGCAGTGCTACAGAGGGACTGGCTTACAATGAGCAGTTCTTC.

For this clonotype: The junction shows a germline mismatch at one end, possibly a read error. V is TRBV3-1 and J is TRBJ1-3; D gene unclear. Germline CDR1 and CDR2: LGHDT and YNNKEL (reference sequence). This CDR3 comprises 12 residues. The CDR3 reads CASKGSGNAIYF. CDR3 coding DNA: TGTGCCAGCAAAGGGTCTGGAAACGCCATATATTTT.

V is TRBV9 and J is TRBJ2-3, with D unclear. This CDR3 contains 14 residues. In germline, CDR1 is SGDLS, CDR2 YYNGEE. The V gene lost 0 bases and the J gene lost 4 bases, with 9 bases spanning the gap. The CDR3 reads CASSVESGADTQYF. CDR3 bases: TGTGCCAGCAGCGTAGAAAGTGGTGCAGATACGCAGTATTTT. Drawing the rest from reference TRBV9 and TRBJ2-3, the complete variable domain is DSGVTQTPKHLITATGQRVTLRCSPRSGDLSVYWYQQSLDQGLQFLIQYYNGEERAKGNILERFSAQQFPDLHSELNLSSLELGDSALYFCASSVESGADTQYFGPGTRLTVL.

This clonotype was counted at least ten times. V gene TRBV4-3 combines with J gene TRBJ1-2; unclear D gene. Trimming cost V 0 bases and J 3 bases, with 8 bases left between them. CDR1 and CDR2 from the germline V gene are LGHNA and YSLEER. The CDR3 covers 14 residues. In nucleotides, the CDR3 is TGCGCCAGCAGCCAAGATCGGCAGGACTATGGCTACACCTTC. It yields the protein CASSQDRQDYGYTF.

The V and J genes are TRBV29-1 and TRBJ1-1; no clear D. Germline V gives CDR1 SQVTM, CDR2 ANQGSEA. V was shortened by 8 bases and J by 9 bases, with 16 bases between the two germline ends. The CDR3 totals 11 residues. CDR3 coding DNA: TGCAGCCAAACCCGGGAAACCCAAGCTTTCTTT. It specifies CSQTRETQAFF. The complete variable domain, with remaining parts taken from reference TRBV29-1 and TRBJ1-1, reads SAVISQKPSRDICQRGTSLTIQCQVDSQVTMMFWYRQQPGQSLTLIATANQGSEATYESGFVIDKFPISRPNLTFSTLTVSNMSPEDSSIYLCSQTRETQAFFGQGTRLTVV.

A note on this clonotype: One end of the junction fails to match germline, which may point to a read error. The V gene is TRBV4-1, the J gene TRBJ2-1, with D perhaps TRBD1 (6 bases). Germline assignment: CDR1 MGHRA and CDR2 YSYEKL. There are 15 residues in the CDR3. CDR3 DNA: TGCGCCGGCAGCCAAGAAACAGGGTCCAACAATGAGCAGTTCTTC. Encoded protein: CAGSQETGSNNEQFF.

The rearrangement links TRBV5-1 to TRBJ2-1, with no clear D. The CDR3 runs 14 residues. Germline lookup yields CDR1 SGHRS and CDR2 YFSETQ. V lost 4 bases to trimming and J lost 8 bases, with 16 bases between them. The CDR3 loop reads CASSPGGPRDEQFF. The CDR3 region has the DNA TGCGCCAGCAGCCCCGGCGGACCACGGGATGAGCAGTTCTTC.

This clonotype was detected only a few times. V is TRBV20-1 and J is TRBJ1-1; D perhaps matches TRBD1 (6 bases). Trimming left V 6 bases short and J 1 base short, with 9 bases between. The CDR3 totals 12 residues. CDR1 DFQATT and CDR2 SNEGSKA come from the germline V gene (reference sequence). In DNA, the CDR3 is TGCAGTGCAAGGGGGGGGAACACTGAAGCTTTCTTT. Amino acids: CSARGGNTEAFF.

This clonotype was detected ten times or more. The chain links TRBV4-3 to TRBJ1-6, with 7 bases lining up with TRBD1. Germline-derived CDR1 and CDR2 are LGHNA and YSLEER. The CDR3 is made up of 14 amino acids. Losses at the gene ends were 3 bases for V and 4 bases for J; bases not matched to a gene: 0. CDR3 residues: CASSQGQYNSPLHF. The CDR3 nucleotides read TGCGCCAGCAGCCAGGGACAGTATAATTCACCCCTCCACTTT.

The CDR3 region is CASIDTGAQETQYF. As DNA, the CDR3 is TGCGCCAGCATCGACACAGGGGCCCAAGAGACCCAGTACTTC. The chain uses TRBV5-1 and TRBJ2-5, with 7 bases lining up with TRBD1. CDR3 length: 14 residues. Germline V lookup: CDR1 SGHRS, CDR2 YFSETQ. V shed 6 bases, J shed 1 base, and the junction held 6 bases outside the gene matches.

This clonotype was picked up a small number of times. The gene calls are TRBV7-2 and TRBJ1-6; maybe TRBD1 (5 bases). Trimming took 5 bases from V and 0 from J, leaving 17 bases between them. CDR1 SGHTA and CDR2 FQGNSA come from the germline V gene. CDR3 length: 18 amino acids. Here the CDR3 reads CASSDPGTPSSYNSPLHF. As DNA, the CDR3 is TGTGCCAGCAGCGACCCCGGGACTCCTAGCTCCTATAATTCACCCCTCCACTTT.

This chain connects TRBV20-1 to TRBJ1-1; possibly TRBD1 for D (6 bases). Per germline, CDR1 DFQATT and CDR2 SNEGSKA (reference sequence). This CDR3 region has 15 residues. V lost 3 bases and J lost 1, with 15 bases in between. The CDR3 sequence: CSARVLVGANTEAFF. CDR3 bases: TGCAGTGCTAGGGTTCTTGTGGGGGCGAACACTGAAGCTTTCTTT.

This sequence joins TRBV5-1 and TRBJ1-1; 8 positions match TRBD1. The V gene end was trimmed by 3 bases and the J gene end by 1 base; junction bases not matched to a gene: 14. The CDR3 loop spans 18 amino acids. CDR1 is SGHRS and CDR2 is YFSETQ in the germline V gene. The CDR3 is CASSYRTGKLGPNTEAFF. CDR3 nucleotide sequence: TGCGCCAGCAGCTACCGGACAGGGAAATTGGGGCCGAACACTGAAGCTTTCTTT.

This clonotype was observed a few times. DNA of the CDR3: TGTGCCATAGGACAGGACCTTAACTATGGCTACACCTTC. It translates to CAIGQDLNYGYTF. This rearrangement joins TRBV10-3 to TRBJ1-2; TRBD1 aligns across 7 bases. CDR1 and CDR2 (germline): ENHRY, SYGVKD. The CDR3 is 13 residues long. The J segment lost 1 base and the V segment lost 9 bases, leaving 5 bases of the junction unmatched.